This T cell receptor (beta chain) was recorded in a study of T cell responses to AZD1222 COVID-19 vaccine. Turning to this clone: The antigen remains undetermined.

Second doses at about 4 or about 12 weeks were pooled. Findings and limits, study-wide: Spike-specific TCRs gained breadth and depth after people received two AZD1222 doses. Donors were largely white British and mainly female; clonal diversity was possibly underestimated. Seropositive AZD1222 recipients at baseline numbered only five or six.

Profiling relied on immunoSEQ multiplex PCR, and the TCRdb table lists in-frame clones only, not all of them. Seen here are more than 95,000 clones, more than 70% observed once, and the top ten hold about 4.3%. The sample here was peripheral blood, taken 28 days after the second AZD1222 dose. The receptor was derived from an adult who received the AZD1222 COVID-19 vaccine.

DNA of the CDR3: TGTGCCAGCAGCGTAAGGACAGGGTACCTGAGCACAGATACGCAGTATTTT. Translating it yields CASSVRTGYLSTDTQYF. The J gene is TRBJ2-3, the V gene TRBV9, with TRBD1 matching over 8 bases. The CDR3 loop spans 17 amino acids. Germline CDR1 SGDLS, CDR2 YYNGEE. V was pared by 1 base and J by 0 bases, with 7 bases of the junction left unmatched.